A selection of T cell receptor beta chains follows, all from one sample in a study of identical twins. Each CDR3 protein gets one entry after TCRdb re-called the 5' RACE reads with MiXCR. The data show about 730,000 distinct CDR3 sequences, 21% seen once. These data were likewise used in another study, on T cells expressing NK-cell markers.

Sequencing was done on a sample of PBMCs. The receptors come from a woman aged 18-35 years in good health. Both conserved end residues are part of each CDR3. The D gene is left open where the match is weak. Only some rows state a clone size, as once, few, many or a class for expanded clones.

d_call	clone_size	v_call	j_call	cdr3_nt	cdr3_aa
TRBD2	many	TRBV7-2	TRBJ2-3	TGTGCCAGCAGCCTAGCGGGAGGGCGCTCGTCAGATACGCAGTATTTT	CASSLAGGRSSDTQYF
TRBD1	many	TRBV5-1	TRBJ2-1	TGCGCCAGCGGACCGGGACAGGGGTTGGATGAGCAGTTCTTC	CASGPGQGLDEQFF
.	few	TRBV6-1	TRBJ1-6	TGTGCCAGCAGGGGCGGGAGTTTTAATTCACCCCTCCACTTT	CASRGGSFNSPLHF
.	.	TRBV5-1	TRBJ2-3	TGCGCCAGCAGCCGCCGGAGGGGGGGTGAAACAGATACGCAGTATTTT	CASSRRRGGETDTQYF
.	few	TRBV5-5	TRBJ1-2	TGTGCCAGCAGCTATGTACCCGGGGGACTAAACTATGGCTACACCTTC	CASSYVPGGLNYGYTF
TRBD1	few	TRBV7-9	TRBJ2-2	TGTGCCAGCAGCCTAAGACAGGGGGGGAACACCGGGGAGCTGTTTTTT	CASSLRQGGNTGELFF
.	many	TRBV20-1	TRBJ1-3	TGCAGTGCTAGGAGCTCTGGAAACACCATATATTTT	CSARSSGNTIYF
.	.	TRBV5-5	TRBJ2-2	TGTGCCAGCAGCTGGGAGACGGGGAACACCGGGGAGCTGTTTTTT	CASSWETGNTGELFF
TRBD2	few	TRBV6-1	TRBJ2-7	TGTGCCAGCAGGGAAAGGGCTAGCGGAGGCATAACCTACTACTTC	CASRERASGGITYYF
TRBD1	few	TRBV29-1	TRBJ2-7	TGCAGCGTTGAAGGGGGGACAGGGCCTACCTACGAGCAGTACTTC	CSVEGGTGPTYEQYF
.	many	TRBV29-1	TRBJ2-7	TGCAGCGTACTGACAGATACCTACGAGCAGTACTTC	CSVLTDTYEQYF
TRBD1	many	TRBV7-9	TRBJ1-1	TGTGCCAGCAGCTTAGGGGACAGGATAGACACTGAAGCTTTCTTT	CASSLGDRIDTEAFF
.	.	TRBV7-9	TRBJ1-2	TGTGCCAGCAGCTTAGGTGGGGCATCCCCTGGAGGCTACACCTTC	CASSLGGASPGGYTF
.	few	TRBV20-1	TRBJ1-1	TGCAGTGCTCCGGACCGGGGACATCGGAACACTGAAGCTTTCTTT	CSAPDRGHRNTEAFF
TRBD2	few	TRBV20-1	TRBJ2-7	TGCAGTGCTAGACCAACGGGGGGAGGCTACGAGCAGTACTTC	CSARPTGGGYEQYF
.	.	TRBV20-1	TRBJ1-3	TGCAGTGCTAGTTACAGCGCTGGAAACACCATATATTTT	CSASYSAGNTIYF
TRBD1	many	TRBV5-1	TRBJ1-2	TGCGCCAGCAGCTCCGGACAGGGGGACTATGGCTACACCTTC	CASSSGQGDYGYTF
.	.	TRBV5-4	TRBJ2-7	TGTGCCAGCAGCTTTGGAGGACAGAGGAATGTCGAGCAGTACTTC	CASSFGGQRNVEQYF
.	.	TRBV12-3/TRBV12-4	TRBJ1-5	TGTGCCAGCAGGGGCCCCCATTATAGCAATCAGCCCCAGCATTTT	CASRGPHYSNQPQHF
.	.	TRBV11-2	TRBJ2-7	TGTGCCAGCAGCACTACGGTCCGCTACGAGCAGTACTTC	CASSTTVRYEQYF
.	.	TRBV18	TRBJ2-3	TGTGCCAGCTCACCACTAGCCTCGCCGGATACGCAGTATTTT	CASSPLASPDTQYF
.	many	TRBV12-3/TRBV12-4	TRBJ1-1	TGTGCCAGCAGTCCCGTCACTGAAGCTTTCTTT	CASSPVTEAFF
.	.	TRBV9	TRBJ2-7	TGTGCCAGCAGCGTAGGGGGGACCTTACACTACGAGCAGTACTTC	CASSVGGTLHYEQYF
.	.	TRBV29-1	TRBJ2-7	TGCAGCGTTGAGGGGGCAGGGACTACATCCTCCTACGAGCAGTACTTC	CSVEGAGTTSSYEQYF
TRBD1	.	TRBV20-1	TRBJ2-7	TGCAGTGCTAGACGCGGACAGGGCTCCTACGAGCAGTACTTC	CSARRGQGSYEQYF
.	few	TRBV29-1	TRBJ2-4	TGCAGCGTTGAAGATCAGAAAAACATTCAGTACTTC	CSVEDQKNIQYF
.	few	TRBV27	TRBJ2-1	TGTGCCAGCAGTTTATCCCGTAGCGTCAATGAGCAGTTCTTC	CASSLSRSVNEQFF
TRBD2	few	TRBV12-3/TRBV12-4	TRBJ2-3	TGTGCCAGCAGTGGAATAGCGGGGCGGAGCACAGATACGCAGTATTTT	CASSGIAGRSTDTQYF
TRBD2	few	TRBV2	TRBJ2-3	TGTGCCAGCAGCACTGGGACTACCGCAGATACGCAGTATTTT	CASSTGTTADTQYF
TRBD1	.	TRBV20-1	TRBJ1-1	TGCAGTGCTAGAGATCTGCTGACAGGGAGTGGCACTGAAGCTTTCTTT	CSARDLLTGSGTEAFF